The 6 T cell receptor beta chains reported below all come from one sample, sequenced in a study of breast tumors, draining lymph nodes, adjacent tissues. TCRdb redid the calling of the multiplex PCR reads with MiXCR, one entry per CDR3 protein. The data contain roughly 110,000 distinct CDR3 sequences, 30% of them singletons. The lymph nodes were axillary draining lymph nodes from breast cancer patients. Sequenced input: axillary lymph node tissue. The source is a female donor with breast cancer. Some clones in this sample may be carry-over from other donors' samples.

This clonotype was picked up a small number of times. One end of the junction varies from germline; a read error may be responsible. The chain has TRBV6-5 and TRBJ2-1; weak D call: TRBD1 (5 bases). Germline V gives CDR1 MNHEY, CDR2 SVGAGI. The CDR3 is 15 amino acids. The CDR3 coding sequence is TGTGCCAGCAGTCACTCACAGGCCTCCTACAATGAGCAGTTCTTC. Protein sequence: CASSHSQASYNEQFF.

The sample holds many counts of this clonotype. V and J are TRBV5-1 and TRBJ2-3; a weak D match, TRBD2 (5 bases). Trimming shortened V by 4 bases and J by 5 bases, and 14 bases separated the two germline ends. Germline assignment: CDR1 SGHRS and CDR2 YFSETQ. This CDR3 has 14 amino acids. The CDR3 sequence is CASSPTRPQDTQYF. CDR3 DNA: TGCGCCAGCAGCCCCACTAGACCACAAGATACGCAGTATTTT.

Comment on this clonotype: One end of the junction does not line up with germline, which may come from a read error. The chain joins TRBV6-5 to TRBJ2-5; perhaps D is TRBD1 or TRBD2 (5 bases each). CDR3 length: 14 residues. Looked up from germline, CDR1 is MNHEY and CDR2 is SVGAGI. CDR3 bases: TGTGCCAGCAGGCCCTTGGGGGACCAAGAGGCCCAGTACTTC. Protein: CASRPLGDQEAQYF.

This clonotype was counted at least ten times. The chain recombines TRBV6-1 with TRBJ2-5; 12 bases fit TRBD2. The CDR3 has 15 amino acids. Germline assignment: CDR1 MNHNS and CDR2 SASEGT. After removal of 2 bases from V and 5 bases from J, the junction contained 3 bases not matched to a gene. CDR3 region: CASSERGTSGETQYF. The CDR3 DNA follows: TGTGCCAGCAGTGAAAGGGGGACTAGCGGGGAGACCCAGTACTTC.

Points on this clonotype: A much larger clone is a single base away; this may be a read error. V is TRBV5-6 and J is TRBJ2-3; D possibly corresponds to TRBD2 (5 bases). The germline V gene encodes CDR1 SGHDT and CDR2 YYEEEE. The CDR3 has 12 residues. V was trimmed by 1 base and J by 9 bases, leaving 9 bases between them. The CDR3 sequence: CASSLCGPTQYF. The DNA of the CDR3 is TGTGCCAGCAGCTTGTGCGGGCCGACGCAGTATTTT.

On this clonotype: Just one base apart from a much larger clone, this may be a read error. The V gene is TRBV20-1, the J gene TRBJ2-6, with D possibly being TRBD2 (5 bases). Looked up from germline, CDR1 is DFQATT and CDR2 is SNEGSKA (reference sequence). The CDR3 sequence is 16 residues long. The CDR3 spells CSARDCLRSAANVLTF. Here the CDR3 DNA reads TGCAGTGCTAGGGACTGCCTAAGGTCTGCGGCCAACGTCCTGACTTTC.